This T cell receptor beta chain was retrieved from a study of cytomegalovirus exposure and HLA in healthy donors. The PCR had 60 Vbeta and 13 Jbeta primers. Sequencing used immunoSEQ multiplex PCR; TCRdb keeps in-frame clones, though not all of them. This table has approximately 160,000 clones, about 76% appearing once. Of note for this clone: The antigen remains undetermined.

Study-level results: TCR beta sequences numbering around 15,000 were associated with HLA alleles at 0.05 false discovery rate in a later analysis.

The TCR sequence derives from a woman aged 35 to 49 in good health and CMV-seropositive. Sequencing input: PBMCs.

The CDR3 DNA follows: TGTGCCAGCTCACCACCGAATACAGGAGCCTCTGGAAACACCATATATTTT. This sequence encodes CASSPPNTGASGNTIYF. This chain joins TRBV18 and TRBJ1-3; TRBD1 is a possible D gene (5 bases). Looked up from germline, CDR1 is KGHSH and CDR2 is LQKENI. V lost 0 bases and J 0 bases, leaving 12 bases between the germline ends. This CDR3 has 17 amino acids.